These T cell receptor beta chains were read from a single sample in a study of regulatory T cells in long-lasting Graves disease. Using its own MiXCR run on the multiplex PCR reads, TCRdb lists one record per CDR3 protein. The table records about 350,000 distinct CDR3 sequences, 15% to 20% of them present only once. The data also belong to a second study, concerning T cells in Graves' hyperthyroidism and ophthalmopathy.

The sequencing here drew on peripheral blood mononuclear cells (PBMCs), taken at new diagnosis, from a patient treated with antithyroid drugs. Receptors originate from a woman aged 18-35 years with Graves disease. The conserved cysteine and the conserved F or W are not part of the CDR3 here. A D gene is named only where the DNA matches it firmly.

V,D,CDR3
TRBV5-1,TRBD1,ASSDPTGGRYTQY
TRBV5-4,NA,ASSSRREVETQY
TRBV5-1,TRBD1,ASSTGTGFQETQY
TRBV28,TRBD1,ASSTGDSKTEAF
TRBV7-2,NA,ASSLGLSQGRNEQF
TRBV12-3/TRBV12-4,TRBD2,ASTLGLAGVPYYNEQF
TRBV7-3,NA,ASSLSRGNTEAF
TRBV7-9,TRBD2,ASSPLGTSGNTGELF
TRBV11-2,NA,ASSLDRWDTANTGELF
TRBV12-3/TRBV12-4,TRBD1,ASSLDRYEQY
TRBV25-1,TRBD2,ASSTSGSLSNTGELF
TRBV30,TRBD1,AWSLAGGHNSPLH
TRBV30,NA,AWSWWVGGDDYEQY
TRBV11-1,NA,ASSLSLRESGYEAF
TRBV28,NA,ASESVTGELF
TRBV5-1,NA,ASSLDEPQH
TRBV10-1,NA,ASSVQRRGEQY
TRBV28,NA,ASSLSLSRSQETQY
TRBV30,TRBD1,AWSRGQGFAQY
TRBV3-1,TRBD1,ASSRPGQGAYEQY
TRBV20-1,NA,SARPYASRETQY
TRBV29-1,NA,SVGTGREKLF
TRBV20-1,NA,SARETGGLQTEAF
TRBV20-1,NA,SARVGGGGGSTDTQY
TRBV29-1,TRBD1,SVTGERTEAF
TRBV11-1,NA,ASSAKVGLEKLF
TRBV3-1,NA,ASSQAGGSPLH
TRBV6-2/TRBV6-3,NA,ASSRLAMGYNEQF
TRBV2,TRBD1,ASSRTGSGWTQY
TRBV11-2,NA,ASSQGFGGPEQY
TRBV5-1,TRBD2,ASSSPGLAGPAQF
TRBV20-1,TRBD2,SARDLAGVTDTQY
TRBV4-1,TRBD2,ASSHRYTGTSGTDTQY
TRBV6-1,NA,ARSGWRGQETRY
TRBV2,NA,ASTPGLTGNTIY
TRBV4-2,TRBD2,ASSQDATSGFYNEQF
TRBV18,TRBD1,ASSTGQANEKLF
TRBV7-6,TRBD2,ASSLVGLGASEQY
TRBV30,NA,AWSVGDYSGNTIY
TRBV28,NA,ASSPPMGKLF
TRBV13,TRBD2,ASSSGGAVETQY
TRBV18,NA,ASSSDLGGSQPQH
TRBV4-2,NA,ASSQDTRGEQY
TRBV20-1,TRBD1,SAKSGGLVTEAF
TRBV20-1,TRBD2,SARVSGVAGRSTDTQY
TRBV7-6,NA,ASSLVTDTDTQY
TRBV13,TRBD2,ASSPGGGTGELF
TRBV19,NA,ASSYLNTEAF
TRBV6-1,NA,ASSVAGQRETQY
TRBV9,NA,ASSLGGGGGFDEQY
TRBV25-1,NA,ASSGEGLTYGYT
TRBV5-1,NA,ASSQRQTGQTGELF
TRBV2,TRBD2,ASSESPSGRANGELF
TRBV20-1,NA,SARPSGPNNQPQH
TRBV5-1,TRBD1,ASSSGQGDTEAF
TRBV7-8,NA,ASSLVRGISYNEQF
TRBV5-1,NA,ASSQTTSSGNTIY